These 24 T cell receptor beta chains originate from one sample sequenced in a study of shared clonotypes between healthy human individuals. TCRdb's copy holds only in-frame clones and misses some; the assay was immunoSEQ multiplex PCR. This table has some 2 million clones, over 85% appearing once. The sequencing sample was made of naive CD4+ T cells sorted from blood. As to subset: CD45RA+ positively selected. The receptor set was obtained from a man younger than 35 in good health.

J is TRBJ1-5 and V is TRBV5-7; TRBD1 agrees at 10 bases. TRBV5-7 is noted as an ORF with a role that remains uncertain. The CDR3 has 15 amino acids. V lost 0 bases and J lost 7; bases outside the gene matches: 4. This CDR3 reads CASSLGRDRGQPQHF. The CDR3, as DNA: TGTGCCAGCAGCTTGGGCCGGGACAGGGGCCAGCCCCAGCATTTT.

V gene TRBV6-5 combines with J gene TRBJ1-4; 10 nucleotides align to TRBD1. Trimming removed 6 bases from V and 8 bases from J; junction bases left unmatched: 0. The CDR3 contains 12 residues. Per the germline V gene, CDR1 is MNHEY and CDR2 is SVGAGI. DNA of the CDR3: TGTGCCAGCAGGACAGGGGGCGAAAAACTGTTTTTT. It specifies CASRTGGEKLFF.

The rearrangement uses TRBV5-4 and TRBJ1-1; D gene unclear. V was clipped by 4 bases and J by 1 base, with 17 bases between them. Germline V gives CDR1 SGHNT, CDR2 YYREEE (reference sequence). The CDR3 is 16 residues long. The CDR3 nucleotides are TGTGCCAGCAGCCCGGCCGGAGCACGGGAGAACACTGAAGCTTTCTTT. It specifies CASSPAGARENTEAFF.

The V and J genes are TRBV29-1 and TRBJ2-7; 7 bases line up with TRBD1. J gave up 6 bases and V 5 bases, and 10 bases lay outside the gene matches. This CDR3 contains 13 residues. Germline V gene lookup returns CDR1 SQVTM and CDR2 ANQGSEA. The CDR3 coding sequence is TGCAGCGTTCAGACAGGGCCCTCCGCCGAGCAGTACTTC. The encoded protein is CSVQTGPSAEQYF.

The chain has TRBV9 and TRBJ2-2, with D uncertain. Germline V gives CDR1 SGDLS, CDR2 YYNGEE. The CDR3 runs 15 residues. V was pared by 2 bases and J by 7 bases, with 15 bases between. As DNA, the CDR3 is TGTGCCAGCAGCGTCAACCCGCCAGGTTTCGGGGAGCTGTTTTTT. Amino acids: CASSVNPPGFGELFF.

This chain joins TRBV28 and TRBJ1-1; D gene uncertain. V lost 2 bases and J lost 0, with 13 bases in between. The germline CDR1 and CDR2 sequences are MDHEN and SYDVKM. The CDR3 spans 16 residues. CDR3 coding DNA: TGTGCCAGCAGTTTAGTAGTCAGGACCATGAACACTGAAGCTTTCTTT. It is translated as CASSLVVRTMNTEAFF.

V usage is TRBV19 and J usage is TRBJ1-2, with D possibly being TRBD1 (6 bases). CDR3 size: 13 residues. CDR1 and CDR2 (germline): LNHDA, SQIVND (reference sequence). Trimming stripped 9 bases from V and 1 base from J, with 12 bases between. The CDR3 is CASKGQINYGYTF. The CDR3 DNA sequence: TGTGCCAGCAAAGGACAGATTAACTATGGCTACACCTTC.

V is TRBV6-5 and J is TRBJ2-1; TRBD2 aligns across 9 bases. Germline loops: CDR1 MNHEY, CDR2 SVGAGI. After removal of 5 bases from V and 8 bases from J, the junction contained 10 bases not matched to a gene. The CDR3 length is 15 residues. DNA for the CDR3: TGTGCCAGCAGTAGGTCGGGCGGGGGGGCACATGAGCAGTTCTTC. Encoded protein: CASSRSGGGAHEQFF.

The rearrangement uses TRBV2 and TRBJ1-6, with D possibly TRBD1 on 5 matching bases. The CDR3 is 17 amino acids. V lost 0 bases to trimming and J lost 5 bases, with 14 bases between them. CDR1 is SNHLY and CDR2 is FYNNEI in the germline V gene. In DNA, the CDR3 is TGTGCCAGCAGTGAAGCGCTTCGAGGGGCCAATAATTCACCCCTCCACTTT. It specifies CASSEALRGANNSPLHF. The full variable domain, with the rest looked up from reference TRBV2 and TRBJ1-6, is EPEVTQTPSHQVTQMGQEVILRCVPISNHLYFYWYRQILGQKVEFLVSFYNNEISEKSEIFDDQFSVERPDGSNFTLKIRSTKLEDSAMYFCASSEALRGANNSPLHFGNGTRLTVT.

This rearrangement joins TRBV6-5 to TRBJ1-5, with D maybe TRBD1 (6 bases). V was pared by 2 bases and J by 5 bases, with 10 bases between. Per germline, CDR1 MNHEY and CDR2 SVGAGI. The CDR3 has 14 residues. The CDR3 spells CASSYAQGYQPQHF. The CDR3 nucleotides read TGTGCCAGCAGTTACGCACAGGGTTATCAGCCCCAGCATTTT.

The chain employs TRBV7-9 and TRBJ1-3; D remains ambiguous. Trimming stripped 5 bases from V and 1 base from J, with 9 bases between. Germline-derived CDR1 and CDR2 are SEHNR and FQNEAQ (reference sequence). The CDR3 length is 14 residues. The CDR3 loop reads CASSPSASGNTIYF. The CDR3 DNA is TGTGCCAGCAGCCCCTCAGCATCTGGAAACACCATATATTTT. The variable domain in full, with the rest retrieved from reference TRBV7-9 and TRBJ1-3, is DTGVSQNPRHKITKRGQNVTFRCDPISEHNRLYWYRQTLGQGPEFLTYFQNEAQLEKSRLLSDRFSAERPKGSFSTLEIQRTEQGDSAMYLCASSPSASGNTIYFGEGSWLTVV.

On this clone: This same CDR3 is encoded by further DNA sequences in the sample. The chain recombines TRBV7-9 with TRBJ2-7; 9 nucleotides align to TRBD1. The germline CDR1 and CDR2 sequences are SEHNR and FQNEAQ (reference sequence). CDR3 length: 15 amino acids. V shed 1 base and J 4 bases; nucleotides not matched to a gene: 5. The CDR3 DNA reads TGTGCCAGCAGCTTAGTGGGACAGGGTTCGTACGAGCAGTACTTC. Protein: CASSLVGQGSYEQYF.

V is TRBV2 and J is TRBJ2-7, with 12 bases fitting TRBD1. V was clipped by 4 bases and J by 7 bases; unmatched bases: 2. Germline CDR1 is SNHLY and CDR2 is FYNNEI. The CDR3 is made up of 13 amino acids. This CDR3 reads CASSGGQGAEQYF. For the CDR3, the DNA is TGTGCCAGCAGTGGGGGACAGGGGGCTGAGCAGTACTTC.

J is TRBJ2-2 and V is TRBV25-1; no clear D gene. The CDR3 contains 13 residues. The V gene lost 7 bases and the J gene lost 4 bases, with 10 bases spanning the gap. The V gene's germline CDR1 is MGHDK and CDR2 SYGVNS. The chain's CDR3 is CASTGWGTGELFF. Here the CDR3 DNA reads TGTGCCAGCACTGGTTGGGGCACCGGGGAGCTGTTTTTT.

CDR3 nucleotide sequence: TGTGCCAGCAGTTACAGGGCCATGGATCAGCCCCAGCATTTT. Its protein is CASSYRAMDQPQHF. The J gene is TRBJ1-5, the V gene TRBV6-6, with D unresolved. Trimming took off 2 bases at V and 5 bases at J, with 10 bases between the two ends. Germline CDR1 MNHNY, CDR2 SVGAGI (reference sequence). The CDR3 is 14 amino acids.

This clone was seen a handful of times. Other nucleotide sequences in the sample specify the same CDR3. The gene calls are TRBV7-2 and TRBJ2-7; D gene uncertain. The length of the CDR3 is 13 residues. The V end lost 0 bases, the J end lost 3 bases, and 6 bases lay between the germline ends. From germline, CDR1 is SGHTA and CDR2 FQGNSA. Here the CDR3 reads CASSLARGYEQYF. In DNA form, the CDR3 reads TGTGCCAGCAGCTTAGCGCGTGGCTACGAGCAGTACTTC.

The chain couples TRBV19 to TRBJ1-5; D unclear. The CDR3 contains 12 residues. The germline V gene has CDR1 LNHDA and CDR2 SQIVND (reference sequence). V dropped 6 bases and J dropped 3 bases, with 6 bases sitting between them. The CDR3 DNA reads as TGTGCCAGTAGACAAGTCAATCAGCCCCAGCATTTT. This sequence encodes CASRQVNQPQHF.

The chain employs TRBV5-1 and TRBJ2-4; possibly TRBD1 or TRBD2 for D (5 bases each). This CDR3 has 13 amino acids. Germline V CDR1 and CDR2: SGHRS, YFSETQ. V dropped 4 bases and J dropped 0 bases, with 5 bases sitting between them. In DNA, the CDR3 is TGCGCCAGCAGCGGGGGAGCCAAAAACATTCAGTACTTC. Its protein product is CASSGGAKNIQYF.

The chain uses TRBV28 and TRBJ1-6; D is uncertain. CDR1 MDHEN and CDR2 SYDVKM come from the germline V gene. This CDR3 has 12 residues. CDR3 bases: TGTGCAAGCTCAGCCTATAATTCACCCCTCCACTTT. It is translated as CASSAYNSPLHF.

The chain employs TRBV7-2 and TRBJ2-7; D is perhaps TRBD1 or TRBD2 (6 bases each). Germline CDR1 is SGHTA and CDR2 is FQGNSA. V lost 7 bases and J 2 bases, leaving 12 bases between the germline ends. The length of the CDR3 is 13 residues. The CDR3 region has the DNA TGTGCCAGCACCCGTCGGGGGCCCTACGAGCAGTACTTC. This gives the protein CASTRRGPYEQYF.

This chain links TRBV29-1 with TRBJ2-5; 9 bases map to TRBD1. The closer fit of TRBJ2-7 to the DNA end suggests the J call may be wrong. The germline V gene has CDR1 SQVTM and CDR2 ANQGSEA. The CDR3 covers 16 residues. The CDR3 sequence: CSVEVNRGPSSYEQYF. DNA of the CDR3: TGCAGCGTTGAAGTTAACAGGGGGCCGAGCTCCTACGAGCAGTACTTC.

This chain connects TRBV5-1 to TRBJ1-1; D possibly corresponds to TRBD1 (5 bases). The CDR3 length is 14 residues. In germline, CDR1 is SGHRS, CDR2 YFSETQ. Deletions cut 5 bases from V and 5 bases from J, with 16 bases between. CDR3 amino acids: CASSFSGVPTEAFF. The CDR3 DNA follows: TGCGCCAGCAGTTTCTCGGGGGTCCCGACTGAAGCTTTCTTT.

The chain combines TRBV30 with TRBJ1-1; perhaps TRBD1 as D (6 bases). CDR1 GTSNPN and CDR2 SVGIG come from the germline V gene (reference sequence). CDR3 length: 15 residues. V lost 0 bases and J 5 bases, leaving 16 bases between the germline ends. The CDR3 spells CAWSVSPQGLTEAFF. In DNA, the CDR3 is TGTGCCTGGAGTGTATCCCCACAGGGTCTAACTGAAGCTTTCTTT. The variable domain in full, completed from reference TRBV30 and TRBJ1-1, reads SQTIHQWPATLVQPVGSPLSLECTVEGTSNPNLYWYRQAAGRGLQLLFYSVGIGQISSEVPQNLSASRPQDRQFILSSKKLLLSDSGFYLCAWSVSPQGLTEAFFGQGTRLTVV.

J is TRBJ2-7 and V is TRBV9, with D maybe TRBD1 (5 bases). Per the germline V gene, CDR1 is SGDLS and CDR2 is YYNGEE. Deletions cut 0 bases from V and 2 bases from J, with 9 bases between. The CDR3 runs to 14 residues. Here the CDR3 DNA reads TGTGCCAGCAGCGTAGGGGGCCCCACCTACGAGCAGTACTTC. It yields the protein CASSVGGPTYEQYF. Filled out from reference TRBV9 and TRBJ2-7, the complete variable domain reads DSGVTQTPKHLITATGQRVTLRCSPRSGDLSVYWYQQSLDQGLQFLIQYYNGEERAKGNILERFSAQQFPDLHSELNLSSLELGDSALYFCASSVGGPTYEQYFGPGTRLTVT.